Described below is a single T cell receptor beta chain sequence and its context. Its antigen is undetermined. The record originates from a study of blood T cells in healthy people across ages. Broader study findings: In long-lived donors, naive CD4+ cell counts and diversity exceeded those of aged donors.

V lost 5 bases and J 6 bases, leaving 11 bases between the germline ends. The CDR3 consists of 13 residues. The germline V gene encodes CDR1 SGHVS and CDR2 FQNEAQ. A J-beta primer mix and a sample-barcoded 5' primer were used in a second PCR of roughly 6 to 11 cycles. Each cDNA was tagged by a template-switch adaptor containing 12 random nucleotides. The study obtained at least 2.5 million CDR3-containing paired-end reads from every sample. MiXCR was run by TCRdb on the 5' RACE reads, yielding one entry per CDR3 protein. Of some 700,000 distinct CDR3 sequences in the sample, roughly 44% were seen once.

Sequenced sample: blood. The TCR originated in a woman aged 60 to 75 in good health. The rearrangement joins TRBV7-8 to TRBJ2-1; D unclear. The CDR3 reads CASSALVGNEQFF. The CDR3 region has the DNA TGTGCCAGCAGCGCCCTGGTTGGCAATGAGCAGTTCTTC.